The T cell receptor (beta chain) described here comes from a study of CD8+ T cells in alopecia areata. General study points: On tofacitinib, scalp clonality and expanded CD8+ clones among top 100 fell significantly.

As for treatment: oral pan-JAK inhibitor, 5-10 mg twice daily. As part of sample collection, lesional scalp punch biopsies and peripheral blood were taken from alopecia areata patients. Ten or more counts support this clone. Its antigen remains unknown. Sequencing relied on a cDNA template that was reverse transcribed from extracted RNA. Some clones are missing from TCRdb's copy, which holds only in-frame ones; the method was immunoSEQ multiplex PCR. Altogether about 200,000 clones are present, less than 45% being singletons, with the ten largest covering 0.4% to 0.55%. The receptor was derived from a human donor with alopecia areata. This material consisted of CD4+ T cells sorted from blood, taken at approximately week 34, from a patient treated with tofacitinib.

CDR3 residues: CASRTSGAPYEQYF. The DNA of the CDR3 is TGTGCCAGCCGCACTAGCGGGGCCCCCTACGAGCAGTACTTC. The chain carries TRBV27 and TRBJ2-7; the match to TRBD2 covers 10 bases. This CDR3 spans 14 amino acids. V dropped 8 bases and J dropped 2; count of bases not matched to a gene: 6. Germline loops: CDR1 MNHEY, CDR2 SMNVEV (reference sequence).